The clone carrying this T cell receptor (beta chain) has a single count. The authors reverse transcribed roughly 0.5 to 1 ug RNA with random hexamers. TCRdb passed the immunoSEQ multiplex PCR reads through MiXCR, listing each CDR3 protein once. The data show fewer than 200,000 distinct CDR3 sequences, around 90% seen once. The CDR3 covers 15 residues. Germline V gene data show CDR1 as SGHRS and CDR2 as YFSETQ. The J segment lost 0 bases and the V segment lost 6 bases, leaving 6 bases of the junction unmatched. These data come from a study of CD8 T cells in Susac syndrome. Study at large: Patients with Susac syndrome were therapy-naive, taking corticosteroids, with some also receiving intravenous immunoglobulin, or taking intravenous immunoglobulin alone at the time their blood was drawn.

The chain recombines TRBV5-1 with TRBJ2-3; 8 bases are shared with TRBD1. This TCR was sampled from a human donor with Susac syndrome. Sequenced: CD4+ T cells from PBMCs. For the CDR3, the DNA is TGCGCCAGCAAAACGACAGGGGCTAGCACAGATACGCAGTATTTT. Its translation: CASKTTGASTDTQYF.